One sample yielded the 25 T cell receptor beta chains listed below, sequenced in a study of graft-versus-host responses after intestinal transplantation. Researchers processed graft tissue to release intraepithelial and lamina propria lymphocytes. Using immunoSEQ multiplex PCR, the repertoire was profiled, and TCRdb retains in-frame clones only, with some absent. Seen here are about 20,000 clones, about 65% observed once, and the top ten hold about 8.8%. Sequenced material: ileum tissue, taken roughly three weeks after intestinal transplant. The receptors originated from a human patient who received an intestinal transplant, so some T cells may come from the graft donor.

The rearrangement links TRBV10-3 to TRBJ2-5, with a possible D match to TRBD1 (6 bases). The tail of the sequence fits TRBJ2-7 better, so the J call may be wrong. Germline V lookup: CDR1 ENHRY, CDR2 SYGVKD. This CDR3 contains 15 residues. CDR3 loop: CAISRGTPLTYEQYF. The DNA for the CDR3 is TGTGCCATCAGTAGGGGGACACCCTTGACCTACGAGCAGTACTTC.

The genes are TRBV9 and TRBJ2-3; 8 nucleotides agree with TRBD2. With 2 bases clipped from V and 4 bases from J, the junction kept 6 bases outside the gene matches. The CDR3 runs 15 residues. Germline CDR1 reads SGDLS; CDR2 reads YYNGEE. The CDR3 coding sequence is TGTGCCAGCAGCGTTAGCGGGGCGGTTTCAGATACGCAGTATTTT. This encodes CASSVSGAVSDTQYF.

In this sample, this clone turned up a few times. This sequence joins TRBV4-3 and TRBJ2-1; a possible D gene is TRBD1 (6 bases). Trimming took off 1 base at V and 4 bases at J, with 14 bases between the two ends. This CDR3 is 16 amino acids long. Germline CDR1 and CDR2: LGHNA and YSLEER. DNA of the CDR3: TGCGCCAGCAGCCAAGGGGTAGGACAGTCTTACAATGAGCAGTTCTTC. This encodes CASSQGVGQSYNEQFF.

This clone was seen a few times. The rearrangement uses TRBV13 and TRBJ1-3; weak D call: TRBD1 (6 bases). Deletions cut 3 bases from V and 0 bases from J, with 12 bases between. This CDR3 contains 16 residues. In germline, CDR1 is PRHDT, CDR2 FYEKMQ (reference sequence). Written as DNA, the CDR3 is TGTGCCAGCAGCTTCCGGGCAGGGGTCTCTGGAAACACCATATATTTT. Amino acids: CASSFRAGVSGNTIYF.

This clone was seen just once. This chain links TRBV6-6 with TRBJ2-3, with a weak D call TRBD1 (6 bases). CDR1 MNHNY and CDR2 SVGAGI come from the germline V gene (reference sequence). V lost 7 bases and J lost 2, with 19 bases in between. The CDR3 covers 16 residues. For the CDR3, the DNA is TGTGCCAGCAACAACCAGGGGTACAGGTACACAGATACGCAGTATTTT. This translates into CASNNQGYRYTDTQYF.

V is TRBV2 and J is TRBJ1-5; no firm D call. CDR3 size: 14 residues. Germline loops: CDR1 SNHLY, CDR2 FYNNEI. Trimming took 6 bases from V and 6 from J, leaving 15 bases between them. This chain's CDR3 is CASRGRGEGQPQHF. DNA of the CDR3: TGTGCCAGCAGAGGGCGCGGGGAGGGTCAGCCCCAGCATTTT. Looking up the rest from reference TRBV2 and TRBJ1-5 gives the full variable domain: EPEVTQTPSHQVTQMGQEVILRCVPISNHLYFYWYRQILGQKVEFLVSFYNNEISEKSEIFDDQFSVERPDGSNFTLKIRSTKLEDSAMYFCASRGRGEGQPQHFGDGTRLSIL.

The V gene is TRBV5-1, the J gene TRBJ2-3; 7 nucleotides align to TRBD1. Germline-derived CDR1 and CDR2 are SGHRS and YFSETQ. Trimming cost V 3 bases and J 1 base; bases outside gene matches: 8. The CDR3 totals 16 residues. CDR3 region: CASSWGQFWRTDTQYF. The CDR3 nucleotides are TGCGCCAGCAGCTGGGGACAGTTTTGGCGCACAGATACGCAGTATTTT.

The chain employs TRBV7-8 and TRBJ2-2; D is undetermined. The V gene's germline CDR1 is SGHVS and CDR2 FQNEAQ. The CDR3 is 17 residues long. Trimming cost V 4 bases and J 0 bases, with 15 bases left between them. The CDR3 sequence: CASSSPISSSNTGELFF. For the CDR3, the DNA is TGTGCCAGCAGCTCCCCCATTAGCTCATCGAACACCGGGGAGCTGTTTTTT.

The J gene is TRBJ2-5, the V gene TRBV6-6, with D possibly TRBD2 on 5 matching bases. CDR1 is MNHNY and CDR2 is SVGAGI in the germline V gene (reference sequence). This CDR3 region has 12 residues. Trimming removed 6 bases at V and 9 bases at J, with 14 bases between. CDR3 residues: CASSVEGFAQYF. CDR3 DNA: TGTGCCAGCAGCGTCGAGGGTTTTGCCCAGTACTTC.

The chain uses TRBV6-1 and TRBJ1-5; weak D call: TRBD1 (6 bases). CDR3 length equals 15 residues. Trimming removed 2 bases at V and 0 bases at J, with 8 bases between. Germline lookup yields CDR1 MNHNS and CDR2 SASEGT. In DNA form, the CDR3 reads TGTGCCAGCAGTGAATGGACAGATAGCAATCAGCCCCAGCATTTT. This codes for CASSEWTDSNQPQHF.

This chain links TRBV27 with TRBJ1-1; no clear D gene. The CDR3 length is 15 residues. Trimming pared 3 bases from V and 6 bases from J, leaving 17 bases between. In germline, CDR1 is MNHEY, CDR2 SMNVEV (reference sequence). CDR3 sequence (DNA): TGTGCCAGCAGTTTTAATGCAGGATTATTCGCTGAAGCTTTCTTT. Amino acids: CASSFNAGLFAEAFF.

V and J are TRBV6-1 and TRBJ2-1, with a tentative D call TRBD2 (6 bases). This CDR3 is built from 13 residues. Germline-derived CDR1 and CDR2 are MNHNS and SASEGT. V was pared by 4 bases and J by 8 bases, with 12 bases between. The CDR3 spells CASSAVLAHEQFF. CDR3 nucleotide sequence: TGTGCCAGCAGTGCGGTTCTAGCGCATGAGCAGTTCTTC.

This clone is labeled medium-sized. The chain links TRBV19 to TRBJ1-1; tentative D call: TRBD1 (5 bases). The CDR3 is 13 amino acids. The V gene lost 3 bases and the J gene lost 6 bases, with 11 bases spanning the gap. Germline values: CDR1 LNHDA, CDR2 SQIVND (reference sequence). The CDR3 spells CASSITGGAEAFF. In nucleotides, the CDR3 is TGTGCCAGTAGTATTACGGGGGGAGCTGAAGCTTTCTTT.

This clone was counted a few times. The chain joins TRBV19 to TRBJ1-2, with D perhaps matching TRBD1 (5 bases). Germline assignment: CDR1 LNHDA and CDR2 SQIVND (reference sequence). The CDR3 sequence is 14 residues long. V lost 5 bases and J 3 bases, leaving 13 bases between the germline ends. The CDR3 DNA follows: TGTGCCAGTAGTCGGGGGGATATCTACTATGGCTACACCTTC. Protein product: CASSRGDIYYGYTF.

The chain is built from TRBV6-7 and TRBJ1-2, with 10 nucleotides matching TRBD1. TRBV6-7 is annotated as an ORF whose role is uncertain. The CDR3 runs to 14 residues. The ends lost 3 bases at V and 4 bases at J; junction bases unmatched: 2. The chain's CDR3 is CASSYRTGGYGYTF. CDR3 nucleotides: TGTGCCAGCAGTTATAGGACAGGGGGCTATGGCTACACCTTC.

This clone has a single count. The genes are TRBV4-2 and TRBJ1-4; 9 bases are shared with TRBD1. V was pared by 6 bases and J by 7 bases, with 6 bases of the junction left unmatched. Germline values: CDR1 LGHNA, CDR2 YNFKEQ. The CDR3 loop spans 14 amino acids. CDR3 nucleotide sequence: TGTGCCAGCAGTCAACAGGGGGCGTGTGAAAAACTGTTTTTT. This translates into CASSQQGACEKLFF.

This clone was observed a handful of times. The chain joins TRBV2 to TRBJ2-1, with a weak D call TRBD1 (5 bases). The CDR3 covers 12 residues. V gave up 11 bases and J gave up 0 bases, with 8 bases separating them. Looked up from germline, CDR1 is SNHLY and CDR2 is FYNNEI. In nucleotides, the CDR3 is TGTGCCTCAGGGATCTCCTACAATGAGCAGTTCTTC. Amino acids: CASGISYNEQFF.

The rearrangement joins TRBV4-1 to TRBJ1-1, with TRBD1 identical over 8 bases. Germline-derived CDR1 and CDR2 are MGHRA and YSYEKL. This CDR3 is built from 17 residues. The trim removed 3 bases at V and 3 bases at J, leaving 12 bases unmatched. The CDR3 bases are TGCGCCAGCAGCCACAAGAGCTCTCAGGGGGCAGACACTGAAGCTTTCTTT. Amino acid sequence: CASSHKSSQGADTEAFF.

The gene calls are TRBV30 and TRBJ2-5; D remains ambiguous. Gene TRBJ2-7 matches the end of the DNA better, so the J call may be wrong. Germline assignment: CDR1 GTSNPN and CDR2 SVGIG (reference sequence). The CDR3 spans 12 residues. DNA of the CDR3: TGTGCCTGGAGTGTAGGCGGCTACGAGCAGTACTTC. Translated: CAWSVGGYEQYF.

This clone was seen more than once but under ten times. The rearrangement links TRBV27 to TRBJ2-7; 8 bases are a match to TRBD2. The CDR3 has 15 residues. The trim removed 5 bases at V and 7 bases at J, leaving 13 bases unmatched. Looked up from germline, CDR1 is MNHEY and CDR2 is SMNVEV (reference sequence). The CDR3 region is CASSPTPGGGIEQYF. As DNA, the CDR3 is TGTGCCAGCAGTCCCACCCCTGGCGGGGGGATTGAGCAGTACTTC.

This sequence joins TRBV4-2 and TRBJ2-7; D is possibly TRBD1 (5 bases). The CDR3 extends over 16 amino acids. V lost 0 bases and J 2 bases, leaving 14 bases between the germline ends. CDR1 and CDR2 from the germline V gene are LGHNA and YNFKEQ. The CDR3 spells CASSQEAGSATYEQYF. The CDR3 nucleotides read TGTGCCAGCAGCCAAGAAGCAGGGTCGGCAACCTACGAGCAGTACTTC.

A few counts support this clone. The CDR3 loop reads CASSLAGVKTGELFF. CDR3 DNA sequence: TGTGCCAGTTCACTAGCGGGAGTAAAGACCGGGGAGCTGTTTTTT. The chain links TRBV2 to TRBJ2-2; 11 bases fit TRBD2. V dropped 9 bases and J dropped 5; count of bases not matched to a gene: 8. The CDR3 sequence is 15 residues long. Germline assignment: CDR1 SNHLY and CDR2 FYNNEI.

The gene calls are TRBV9 and TRBJ1-3, with 9 bases matching TRBD1. The length of the CDR3 is 18 residues. Trimming cost V 0 bases and J 2 bases; bases outside gene matches: 9. Per germline, CDR1 SGDLS and CDR2 YYNGEE. CDR3 coding DNA: TGTGCCAGCAGCGTAGTCGAGGACAGGGGAATCACTGGAAACACCATATATTTT. Translating gives CASSVVEDRGITGNTIYF.

This clone came up once. At one boundary the junction diverges from the germline segment, which might be a read error. The chain recombines TRBV7-9 with TRBJ2-1; TRBD2 is a possible D gene (6 bases). There are 13 residues in the CDR3. Germline lookup yields CDR1 SEHNR and CDR2 FQNEAQ (reference sequence). The CDR3 DNA sequence: TGTGCCAGCAGCTTAGCCCCGGCGGGGCGGTATGTCTTC. As protein: CASSLAPAGRYVF.

The CDR3 reads CASSFDSGSGYGYTF. The CDR3 nucleotides read TGTGCCAGCAGCTTCGATAGTGGATCAGGGTATGGCTACACCTTC. This rearrangement joins TRBV5-4 to TRBJ1-2; D may be TRBD1 (5 bases). The CDR3 totals 15 residues. V gave up 2 bases and J gave up 5 bases, with 16 bases separating them. CDR1 SGHNT and CDR2 YYREEE come from the germline V gene (reference sequence).